The clone carrying this T cell receptor (beta chain) came up once. Its antigen is still unknown. Here immunoSEQ multiplex PCR was the method, and the copy in TCRdb shows in-frame clones only, minus some. The table lists over 6,500 clones, approximately 62% of them singletons, with about 6.7% in the top ten. The CDR3 has 12 amino acids. V was cut by 6 bases and J by 8 bases, with 16 bases left in between. Germline CDR1 reads SQVTM; CDR2 reads ANQGSEA. These data are taken from a study of early stage breast cancer tumors. General study points: Blood repertoires resembled normal breast more than tumor.

This chain connects TRBV29-1 to TRBJ1-2, with D maybe TRBD1 (5 bases). Sequencing was done on a sample of breast tumor tissue. The receptor was derived from a person in their 70s with breast cancer. CDR3 sequence reads: CSVLGGTRGYTF. CDR3 nucleotides: TGCAGCGTCCTCGGGGGGACGAGAGGCTACACCTTC.